Listed here are 26 T cell receptor beta chains from one sample, sequenced in a study of response to subunit inactivated influenza vaccine. MiXCR was run by TCRdb on the RT-PCR reads, yielding one entry per CDR3 protein. The sample has 800,000 or so distinct CDR3 sequences, 21% seen once; the top ten hold roughly 10%. The specimen comprised PBMCs from blood, sampled about 5 days after vaccination. These receptors were obtained from a man aged 50 to 59 who received an inactivated influenza vaccine.

This clonotype was found a few times. The V call is TRBV20-1, the J call TRBJ1-6; D is unresolved. Germline CDR1 and CDR2: DFQATT and SNEGSKA (reference sequence). With 4 bases removed from V and 6 bases from J, the gap between germline ends came to 13 bases. The CDR3 covers 14 residues. The CDR3 DNA sequence: TGCAGTGCTAAAAAGGACGGCCCTAATTCACCCCTCCACTTT. It is translated as CSAKKDGPNSPLHF.

This clonotype was seen more than once but under ten times. CDR3 nucleotide sequence: TGTGCCAGTACTGAGTCCGGGCCCCGGGGGAAAGTGGAGCAGTTCTTC. Translated: CASTESGPRGKVEQFF. The genes are TRBV19 and TRBJ2-1, with D tentatively TRBD2 (6 bases). Germline V gene data show CDR1 as LNHDA and CDR2 as SQIVND (reference sequence). The ends were cut back, 7 bases at V and 10 bases at J, with 26 bases in the middle. CDR3 length equals 16 residues.

The V and J genes are TRBV7-2 and TRBJ2-1; the match to TRBD2 covers 11 bases. The CDR3 runs to 16 residues. Germline CDR1 and CDR2: SGHTA and FQGNSA. V lost 7 bases and J lost 6; bases outside the gene matches: 11. CDR3: CASKTSGSEVGNEQFF. CDR3 nucleotides: TGTGCCAGCAAAACTAGCGGGAGCGAAGTGGGCAATGAGCAGTTCTTC. Looking up the rest from reference TRBV7-2 and TRBJ2-1 gives the full variable domain: GAGVSQSPSNKVTEKGKDVELRCDPISGHTALYWYRQSLGQGLEFLIYFQGNSAPDKSGLPSDRFSAERTGGSVSTLTIQRTQQEDSAVYLCASKTSGSEVGNEQFFGPGTRLTVL.

This clonotype was observed a handful of times. The chain combines TRBV29-1 with TRBJ2-4, with D possibly TRBD2 on 6 matching bases. Trimming stripped 4 bases from V and 0 bases from J, with 13 bases between. CDR3 length: 15 residues. Per germline, CDR1 SQVTM and CDR2 ANQGSEA. Here the CDR3 reads CSVADGGLAKNIQYF. The CDR3 DNA is TGCAGCGTTGCTGACGGAGGGTTAGCCAAAAACATTCAGTACTTC.

This clonotype appeared a few times. V usage is TRBV7-2 and J usage is TRBJ1-2; D perhaps matches TRBD1 (6 bases). Germline loops: CDR1 SGHTA, CDR2 FQGNSA. CDR3 length equals 16 residues. Trimming shortened V by 4 bases and J by 2 bases, and 17 bases separated the two germline ends. The chain's CDR3 is CASSSLGTLPNYGYTF. CDR3 DNA sequence: TGTGCCAGCAGCTCTCTAGGGACACTTCCGAACTATGGCTACACCTTC.

In this sample, this clonotype turned up a few times. The chain uses TRBV7-6 and TRBJ2-2; 8 bases are a match to TRBD2. Germline assignment: CDR1 SGHVS and CDR2 FNYEAQ. Losses at the gene ends were 6 bases for V and 6 bases for J; bases not matched to a gene: 3. The CDR3 extends over 13 amino acids. The CDR3 region has the DNA TGTGCCAGCAGTCCACTAGCGGCCGGGGAGCTGTTTTTT. Residues: CASSPLAAGELFF.

This clonotype was counted a few times. The rearrangement uses TRBV20-1 and TRBJ1-6; TRBD1 might be the D (5 bases). Germline V gene sequence: CDR1 DFQATT, CDR2 SNEGSKA (reference sequence). The V gene lost 0 bases and the J gene lost 12 bases, with 15 bases spanning the gap. CDR3 length equals 14 residues. The DNA for the CDR3 is TGCAGTGCTAGAGAATTCAGAGGGGCGAAACCCCTCCACTTT. Encoded protein: CSAREFRGAKPLHF.

Regarding this clonotype: Germline and junction disagree at one end, which may indicate a read error. The gene calls are TRBV7-2 and TRBJ2-1; D may be TRBD2 (5 bases). The CDR3 length is 13 residues. Germline CDR1 reads SGHTA; CDR2 reads FQGNSA. The CDR3 DNA sequence: TGTGCCAGCAGCTTAGGGATCCGGGATCTACTTAACTTC. Its translation: CASSLGIRDLLNF.

This clonotype was observed a handful of times. The genes are TRBV7-9 and TRBJ1-1; perhaps TRBD1 as D (5 bases). Germline loops: CDR1 SEHNR, CDR2 FQNEAQ (reference sequence). V was trimmed by 7 bases and J by 1 base, leaving 16 bases between them. The CDR3 runs 15 residues. The CDR3 region is CASNDVGVGNTEAFF. CDR3 DNA sequence: TGTGCCAGCAACGATGTAGGGGTAGGGAACACTGAAGCTTTCTTT.

This clonotype occurred a few times. The chain employs TRBV13 and TRBJ2-2; 9 bases align to TRBD2. The CDR3 extends over 17 amino acids. J was trimmed by 3 bases and V by 0 bases; bases with no gene match: 5. Germline CDR1 PRHDT, CDR2 FYEKMQ (reference sequence). The CDR3: CASSLGVTSGYTGELFF. CDR3 nucleotide sequence: TGTGCCAGCAGCTTAGGCGTTACTAGCGGGTACACCGGGGAGCTGTTTTTT.

V is TRBV15 and J is TRBJ2-7; a weak D match, TRBD1 (5 bases). V gave up 4 bases and J gave up 0 bases, with 10 bases separating them. The V gene's germline CDR1 is LNHNV and CDR2 YYDKDF (reference sequence). The CDR3 is made up of 14 amino acids. CDR3 DNA sequence: TGTGCCACCAGCACGACAGTAAGCTCCTACGAGCAGTACTTC. This gives the protein CATSTTVSSYEQYF.

This clonotype was seen a few times. The junction and the germline gene differ at one end; a read error may be behind it. The chain is built from TRBV4-3 and TRBJ2-1; D gene ambiguous. This CDR3 comprises 11 residues. CDR1 is LGHNA, CDR2 YSLEER, per germline. The CDR3: CASSQGDKLVF. The CDR3 coding sequence is TGCGCCAGCAGCCAAGGTGACAAGCTAGTCTTC.

The chain uses TRBV28 and TRBJ1-2, with D maybe TRBD1 (5 bases). Germline values: CDR1 MDHEN, CDR2 SYDVKM. The CDR3 spans 15 residues. Between the trimmed V and J ends, which lost 5 bases and 4 bases, there was a span of 17 bases. The CDR3 DNA follows: TGTGCCAGCAGTCCCACCGGAGGGGAGAGCTATGGCTACACCTTC. Translation gives CASSPTGGESYGYTF.

A remark on this clonotype: Germline and junction disagree at one end, which may indicate a read error. V gene TRBV20-1 combines with J gene TRBJ1-2; tentative D call: TRBD1 (5 bases). CDR3 length: 13 residues. The germline gives CDR1 DFQATT, CDR2 SNEGSKA (reference sequence). The CDR3 loop is CSARVGGSYGYTF. CDR3 sequence (DNA): TGCAGTGCCAGAGTCGGGGGGAGCTATGGCTACACCTTC.

This clonotype was counted a few times. The rearrangement joins TRBV6-1 to TRBJ1-2; TRBD1 matches at 8 bases. The germline gives CDR1 MNHNS, CDR2 SASEGT. The CDR3 has 15 residues. The V segment lost 7 bases and the J segment 4 bases; nucleotides outside the gene matches: 11. This chain's CDR3 is CASTNPRQGFYGYTF. The CDR3 DNA reads as TGTGCCAGCACCAACCCCAGACAGGGGTTCTATGGCTACACCTTC.

This rearrangement joins TRBV9 to TRBJ2-5; 9 bases are a match to TRBD2. The CDR3 has 15 residues. V shed 3 bases, J shed 4 bases, and the junction held 7 bases outside the gene matches. Germline V gene lookup returns CDR1 SGDLS and CDR2 YYNGEE. As DNA, the CDR3 is TGTGCCAGCAGCGCGACTAGCGGCTTGGCAGAGACCCAGTACTTC. Amino acids: CASSATSGLAETQYF.

This clonotype was seen a handful of times. The chain has TRBV28 and TRBJ1-2; D remains ambiguous. V was cut by 1 base and J by 8 bases, with 8 bases left in between. Per the germline V gene, CDR1 is MDHEN and CDR2 is SYDVKM. There are 12 residues in the CDR3. The CDR3 loop is CASSLLPQGYTF. The CDR3 DNA sequence: TGTGCCAGCAGTTTATTGCCCCAAGGCTACACCTTC.

This clonotype was detected many times. The chain joins TRBV7-6 to TRBJ2-7, with D tentatively TRBD1 (6 bases). Trimming pared 1 base from V and 0 bases from J, leaving 13 bases between. The CDR3 is made up of 16 amino acids. The V gene's germline CDR1 is SGHVS and CDR2 FNYEAQ. Written as DNA, the CDR3 is TGTGCCAGCAGCTTAGATGCACAGGGCCTCTCCTACGAGCAGTACTTC. Its protein is CASSLDAQGLSYEQYF.

V and J are TRBV7-2 and TRBJ1-4; 7 bases match TRBD1. This CDR3 is 15 amino acids long. Germline V gene data show CDR1 as SGHTA and CDR2 as FQGNSA. The ends lost 1 base at V and 2 bases at J; junction bases unmatched: 1. This CDR3 reads CASSLVQGTNEKLFF. DNA of the CDR3: TGTGCCAGCAGCTTAGTACAGGGGACTAATGAAAAACTGTTTTTT. The variable domain in full, with the rest retrieved from reference TRBV7-2 and TRBJ1-4, is GAGVSQSPSNKVTEKGKDVELRCDPISGHTALYWYRQSLGQGLEFLIYFQGNSAPDKSGLPSDRFSAERTGGSVSTLTIQRTQQEDSAVYLCASSLVQGTNEKLFFGSGTQLSVL.

This clonotype occurred a few times. V and J are TRBV11-2 and TRBJ2-1; the D call may be TRBD1 or TRBD2 (6 bases each). V was clipped by 7 bases and J by 4 bases, with 17 bases between them. This CDR3 contains 15 residues. CDR1 and CDR2 from the germline V gene are SGHAT and FQNNGV. CDR3 region: CASTRAEGVYNEQFF. CDR3 coding DNA: TGTGCCAGCACCCGGGCGGAGGGGGTTTACAATGAGCAGTTCTTC. Full variable domain (remainder filled in from reference TRBV11-2 and TRBJ2-1): EAGVAQSPRYKIIEKRQSVAFWCNPISGHATLYWYQQILGQGPKLLIQFQNNGVVDDSQLPKDRFSAERLKGVDSTLKIQPAKLEDSAVYLCASTRAEGVYNEQFFGPGTRLTVL.

This chain connects TRBV5-1 to TRBJ2-1, with TRBD1 matching 7 bases. V shed 2 bases, J shed 3 bases, and the junction held 5 bases outside the gene matches. Germline V gene sequence: CDR1 SGHRS, CDR2 YFSETQ. The CDR3 is 15 amino acids. CDR3 loop: CASSFADRRYNEQFF. The CDR3 coding sequence is TGCGCCAGCAGCTTCGCGGACAGGCGCTACAATGAGCAGTTCTTC.

In its sample, this clonotype was seen many times. CDR3 in amino acids: CASSPTGQRMRYTF. The CDR3 region has the DNA TGTGCCAGCAGCCCAACAGGACAGAGAATGCGCTACACCTTC. The chain uses TRBV3-1 and TRBJ1-2; D perhaps matches TRBD1 (6 bases). V was cut by 4 bases and J by 9 bases, with 18 bases left in between. The CDR3 has 14 amino acids. The germline V gene encodes CDR1 LGHDT and CDR2 YNNKEL (reference sequence).

The chain uses TRBV12-3 or TRBV12-4 and TRBJ2-6, with D uncertain. The CDR3 is made up of 13 amino acids. V dropped 8 bases and J dropped 3 bases, with 8 bases sitting between them. This chain's CDR3 is CASGTYGANVLTF. The CDR3 nucleotides read TGTGCCAGCGGCACCTATGGGGCCAACGTCCTGACTTTC.

J is TRBJ1-1 and V is TRBV3-1; D might be TRBD1 (5 bases). Germline CDR1 LGHDT, CDR2 YNNKEL (reference sequence). Trimming stripped 1 base from V and 7 bases from J, with 13 bases between. The CDR3 length is 14 residues. The chain's CDR3 is CASSQGGGTIEAFF. The CDR3 bases are TGTGCCAGCAGCCAAGGTGGGGGAACGATTGAAGCTTTCTTT.

This clonotype was found many times. The chain combines TRBV5-6 with TRBJ2-2; D gene ambiguous. The CDR3 spans 16 residues. CDR1 and CDR2 from the germline V gene are SGHDT and YYEEEE. V shed 0 bases and J shed 3 bases, with 12 bases lying between them. The CDR3 coding sequence is TGTGCCAGCAGCTTGGGACATCCTTGGGACACCGGGGAGCTGTTTTTT. Its protein product is CASSLGHPWDTGELFF.

This clonotype was counted a few times. The chain employs TRBV7-8 and TRBJ2-1; a possible D gene is TRBD1 (6 bases). This CDR3 has 15 residues. With 5 bases removed from V and 6 bases from J, the gap between germline ends came to 17 bases. Germline CDR1 SGHVS, CDR2 FQNEAQ. This chain's CDR3 is CASSTGTHPTNEQFF. The CDR3 bases are TGTGCCAGCAGCACCGGGACACACCCCACCAATGAGCAGTTCTTC.